The present T cell receptor (beta chain) was sequenced within a study of blood T cell repertoires in COVID-19. Study as a whole: Sample material is recorded as cDNA or gDNA derived from T cells, B-cell-depleted T cells, or PBMCs.

Germline loops: CDR1 SGHRS, CDR2 YFSETQ. V was shortened by 4 bases and J by 10 bases, with 15 bases between the two germline ends. The CDR3 runs to 13 residues. Clones were read by immunoSEQ multiplex PCR, and TCRdb kept only the in-frame ones, dropping some. The sample lists approximately 51,000 clones; roughly nine tenths were seen once. The source of this sequence is a man between 65 and 85 years old with active COVID-19. Sequencing was carried out using peripheral blood. The V and J genes are TRBV5-1 and TRBJ2-1, with D hard to call. DNA for the CDR3: TGCGCCAGCAGCCTCCCCGTTGGCCAAGAGCAGTTCTTC. Protein sequence: CASSLPVGQEQFF.